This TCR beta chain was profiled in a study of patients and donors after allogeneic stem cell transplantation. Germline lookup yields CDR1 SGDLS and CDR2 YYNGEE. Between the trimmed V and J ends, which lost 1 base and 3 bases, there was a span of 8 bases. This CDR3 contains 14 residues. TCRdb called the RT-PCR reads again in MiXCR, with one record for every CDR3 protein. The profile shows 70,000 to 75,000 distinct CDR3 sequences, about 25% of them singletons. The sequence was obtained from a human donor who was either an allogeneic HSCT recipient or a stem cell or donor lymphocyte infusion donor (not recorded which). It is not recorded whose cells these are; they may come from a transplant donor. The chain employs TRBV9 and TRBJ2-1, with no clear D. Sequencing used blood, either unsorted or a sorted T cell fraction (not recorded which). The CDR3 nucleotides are TGTGCCAGCAGCGTAAAGGTAGGCTACAATGAGCAGTTCTTC. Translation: CASSVKVGYNEQFF.